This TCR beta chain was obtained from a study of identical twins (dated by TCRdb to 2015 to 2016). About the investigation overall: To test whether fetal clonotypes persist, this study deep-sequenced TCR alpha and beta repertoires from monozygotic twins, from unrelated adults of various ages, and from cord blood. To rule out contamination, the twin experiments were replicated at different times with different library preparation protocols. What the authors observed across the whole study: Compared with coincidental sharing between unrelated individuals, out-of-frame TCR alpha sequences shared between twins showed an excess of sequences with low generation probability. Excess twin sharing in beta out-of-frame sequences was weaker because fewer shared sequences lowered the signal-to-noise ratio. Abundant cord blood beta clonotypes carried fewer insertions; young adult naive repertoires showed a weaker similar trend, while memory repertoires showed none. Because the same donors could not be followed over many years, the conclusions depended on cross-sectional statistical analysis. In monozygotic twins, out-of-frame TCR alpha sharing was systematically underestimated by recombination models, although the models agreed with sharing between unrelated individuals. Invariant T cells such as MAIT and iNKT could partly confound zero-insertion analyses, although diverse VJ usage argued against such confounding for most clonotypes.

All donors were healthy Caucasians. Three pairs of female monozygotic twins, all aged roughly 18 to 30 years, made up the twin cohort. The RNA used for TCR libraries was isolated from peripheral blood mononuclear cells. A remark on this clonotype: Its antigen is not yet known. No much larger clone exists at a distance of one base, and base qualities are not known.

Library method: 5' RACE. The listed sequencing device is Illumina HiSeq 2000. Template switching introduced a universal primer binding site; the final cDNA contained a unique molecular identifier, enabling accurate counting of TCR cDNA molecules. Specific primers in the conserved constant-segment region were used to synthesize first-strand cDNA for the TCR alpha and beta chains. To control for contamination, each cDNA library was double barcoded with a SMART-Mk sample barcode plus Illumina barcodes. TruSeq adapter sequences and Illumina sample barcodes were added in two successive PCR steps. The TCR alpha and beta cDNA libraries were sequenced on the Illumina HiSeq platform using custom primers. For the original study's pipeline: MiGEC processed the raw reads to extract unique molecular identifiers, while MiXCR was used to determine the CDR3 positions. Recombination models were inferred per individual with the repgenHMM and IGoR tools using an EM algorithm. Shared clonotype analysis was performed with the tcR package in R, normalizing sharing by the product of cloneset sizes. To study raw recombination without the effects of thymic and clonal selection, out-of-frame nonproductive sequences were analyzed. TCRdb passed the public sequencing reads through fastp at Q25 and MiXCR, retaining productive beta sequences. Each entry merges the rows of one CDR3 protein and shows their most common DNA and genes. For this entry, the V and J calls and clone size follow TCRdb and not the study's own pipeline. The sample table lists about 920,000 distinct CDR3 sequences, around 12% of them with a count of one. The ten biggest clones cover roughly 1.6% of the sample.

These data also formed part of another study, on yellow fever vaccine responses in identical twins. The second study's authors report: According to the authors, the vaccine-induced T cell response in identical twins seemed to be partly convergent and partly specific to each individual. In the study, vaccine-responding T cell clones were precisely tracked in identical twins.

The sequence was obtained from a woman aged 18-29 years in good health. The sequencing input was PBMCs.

The CDR3 reads as follows: CATSDSTTGANYGYTF. The bases are TGTGCCACCAGTGACTCAACGACAGGGGCGAACTATGGCTACACCTTC. Recombination joined TRBV24-1 with TRBJ1-2; TRBD1 fits 8 bases in the junction. As encoded in the germline V gene, CDR1 is KGHDR while CDR2 is SFDVKD. Spanning cysteine to phenylalanine, the CDR3 consists of 16 amino acids. Solely the CDR3 DNA is kept, with 48 bases framed from the first base. V is trimmed back by 4 bases and J by 2 bases, and the junction contains 8 bases that no gene match accounts for.